The following is a T cell receptor beta chain sequence with its context. Authors' processing steps: Using reference gene primer amplification, nucleated cell counts were estimated. Clones were read by immunoSEQ multiplex PCR, and TCRdb kept only the in-frame ones, dropping some. Clone size and the V and J calls come from that table; the DNA yielded D and trimming. The repertoire holds fewer than 250,000 clones, 70% to 90% seen once, with about 2.2% in the top ten. These data come from a study of blood T cell repertoires in COVID-19. Study-level information: Collection of acute and convalescent COVID-19 samples took place in the United States, Italy and Spain. T cells, B-cell-depleted T cells, or PBMCs provided the cDNA or gDNA that served as material.

The CDR3 consists of 14 residues. CDR1 and CDR2 (germline): SNHLY, FYNNEI. V shed 4 bases and J 6 bases; nucleotides not matched to a gene: 2. The gene calls are TRBV2 and TRBJ1-4; 10 bases align to TRBD1. This receptor was obtained from a woman in her fifties or sixties with acute or convalescent COVID-19. Source material: peripheral blood. DNA of the CDR3: TGTGCCAGCAGTGGGACAGGGGGGGATGAAAAACTGTTTTTT. Translating gives CASSGTGGDEKLFF.